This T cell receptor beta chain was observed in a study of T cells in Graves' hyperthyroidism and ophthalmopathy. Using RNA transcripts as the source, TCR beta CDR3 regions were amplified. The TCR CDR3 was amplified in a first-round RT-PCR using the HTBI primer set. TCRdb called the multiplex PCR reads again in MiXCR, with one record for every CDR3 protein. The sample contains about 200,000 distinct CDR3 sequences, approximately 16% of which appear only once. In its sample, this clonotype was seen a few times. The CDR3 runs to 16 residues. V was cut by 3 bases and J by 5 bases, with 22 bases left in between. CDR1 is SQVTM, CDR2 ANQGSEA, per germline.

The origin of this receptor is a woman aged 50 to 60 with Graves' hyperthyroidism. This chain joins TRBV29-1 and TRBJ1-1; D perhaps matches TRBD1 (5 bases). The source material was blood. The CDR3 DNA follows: TGCAGCGTTGATATTGGTGGCTTGGACGGGGGAACTGAAGCTTTCTTT. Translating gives CSVDIGGLDGGTEAFF. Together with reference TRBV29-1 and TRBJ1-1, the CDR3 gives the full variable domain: SAVISQKPSRDICQRGTSLTIQCQVDSQVTMMFWYRQQPGQSLTLIATANQGSEATYESGFVIDKFPISRPNLTFSTLTVSNMSPEDSSIYLCSVDIGGLDGGTEAFFGQGTRLTVV.